Presented here are 19 T cell receptor beta chains from one specimen sequenced in a study of blood T cell repertoires in COVID-19. Using immunoSEQ multiplex PCR, the repertoire was profiled, and TCRdb retains in-frame clones only, with some absent. This table holds just over 200,000 clones, about 78% found once. The sample taken for sequencing was peripheral blood. The receptors were sampled from a woman in her sixties or seventies with acute or convalescent COVID-19.

The chain recombines TRBV24-1 with TRBJ2-1; D possibly corresponds to TRBD2 (5 bases). The CDR3 contains 13 residues. Per the germline V gene, CDR1 is KGHDR and CDR2 is SFDVKD. Trimming cost V 1 base and J 9 bases, with 9 bases left between them. Here the CDR3 DNA reads TGTGCCACCAGTGATTTTCGGGAAGCTGAGCAGTTCTTC. Its translation: CATSDFREAEQFF.

In DNA, the CDR3 is TGTGCCTGGCAACAGGGGGGCTATGGCTACACCTTC. Translated: CAWQQGGYGYTF. The rearrangement links TRBV30 to TRBJ1-2, with 8 bases that match TRBD1. Germline-derived CDR1 and CDR2 are GTSNPN and SVGIG (reference sequence). The CDR3 spans 12 residues. V shed 5 bases, J shed 4 bases, and the junction held 3 bases outside the gene matches.

This clone has more than one count but fewer than ten. CDR3 coding DNA: TGTGCCAGCAGCCAAGAAGGCGGGGGGCTGACGGCAGAGACCCAGTACTTC. Translation gives CASSQEGGGLTAETQYF. This chain links TRBV3-1 (or the pseudogene TRBV3-2) with TRBJ2-5, with 8 positions matching TRBD2. Germline V gene sequence: CDR1 LGHDT, CDR2 YNNKEL (reference sequence). J lost 4 bases, V lost 0 bases, and 10 bases had no gene match. This CDR3 has 17 residues.

The chain joins TRBV19 to TRBJ2-3; 8 bases align to TRBD2. V was clipped by 10 bases and J by 4 bases; unmatched bases: 13. The CDR3 loop spans 15 amino acids. CDR1 and CDR2 from the germline V gene are LNHDA and SQIVND (reference sequence). CDR3 sequence: CATGGGSDIADTQYF. CDR3 nucleotide sequence: TGTGCCACCGGGGGGGGGAGTGATATCGCAGATACGCAGTATTTT.

The chain has TRBV5-6 and TRBJ2-1; D gene ambiguous. The CDR3 sequence is 11 residues long. Germline loops: CDR1 SGHDT, CDR2 YYEEEE. Trimming removed 4 bases at V and 8 bases at J, with 7 bases between. This chain's CDR3 is CASSISYEQFF. In nucleotides, the CDR3 is TGTGCCAGCAGCATAAGCTATGAGCAGTTCTTC.

The chain has TRBV27 and TRBJ1-4, with TRBD1 matching 8 bases. The CDR3 loop spans 14 amino acids. Germline V gene sequence: CDR1 MNHEY, CDR2 SMNVEV (reference sequence). Trimming removed 4 bases from V and 8 bases from J; junction bases left unmatched: 6. The CDR3 DNA sequence: TGTGCCAGCAGTTCCGGACAGGGCGGCGAAAAACTGTTTTTT. Protein sequence: CASSSGQGGEKLFF.

This chain joins TRBV6-5 and TRBJ1-5; weak D call: TRBD1 (5 bases). This CDR3 contains 14 residues. Per the germline V gene, CDR1 is MNHEY and CDR2 is SVGAGI. V gave up 8 bases and J gave up 0 bases, with 11 bases separating them. The CDR3 here is CASSREYSNQPQHF. The CDR3 nucleotides are TGTGCCAGCTCCAGGGAATATAGCAATCAGCCCCAGCATTTT.

This clone was detected only a few times. The V and J genes are TRBV27 and TRBJ2-7; D is perhaps TRBD2 (6 bases). Per germline, CDR1 MNHEY and CDR2 SMNVEV (reference sequence). The germline V and J ends were trimmed by 0 bases and 3 bases, with 15 bases remaining between them. The CDR3 is 16 residues long. The CDR3 coding sequence is TGTGCCAGCAGTTTATCGTGGGACTCCAGGCGCTACGAGCAGTACTTC. Residues: CASSLSWDSRRYEQYF.

This rearrangement joins TRBV10-3 to TRBJ2-1, with 10 bases fitting TRBD2. The CDR3 sequence is 13 residues long. V lost 6 bases and J lost 8; bases outside the gene matches: 4. CDR1 and CDR2 from the germline V gene are ENHRY and SYGVKD. For the CDR3, the DNA is TGTGCCATCAGGATAGGGACTAGCGATGAGCAGTTCTTC. Its translation is CAIRIGTSDEQFF.

The CDR3 DNA reads as TGCAGTGCTAGTTCAAACTATGGCTACACCTTC. This translates into CSASSNYGYTF. The chain is built from TRBV20-1 and TRBJ1-2; D unclear. The V gene lost 3 bases and the J gene lost 2 bases, with 4 bases spanning the gap. Germline lookup yields CDR1 DFQATT and CDR2 SNEGSKA (reference sequence). CDR3 size: 11 residues.

The chain couples TRBV3-1 (or the pseudogene TRBV3-2) to TRBJ1-2; no clear D. CDR1 and CDR2 from the germline V gene are LGHDT and YNNKEL (reference sequence). The V end lost 1 base, the J end lost 7 bases, and 10 bases lay between the germline ends. CDR3 size: 13 residues. Here the CDR3 reads CASSQVEESGYTF. The CDR3, as DNA: TGTGCCAGCAGCCAAGTTGAGGAATCTGGCTACACCTTC.

The chain links TRBV5-6 to TRBJ1-2; TRBD1 matches 9 bases. Germline V gene data show CDR1 as SGHDT and CDR2 as YYEEEE. With V trimmed by 10 bases and J by 2 bases, 9 bases remained unmatched. The CDR3 runs to 14 residues. As DNA, the CDR3 is TGTGCCGGGGGCTCGGACAGGGGAAACTATGGCTACACCTTC. Translating gives CAGGSDRGNYGYTF.

The genes are TRBV28 and TRBJ2-1; 11 bases fit TRBD2. V dropped 6 bases and J dropped 5; count of bases not matched to a gene: 3. This CDR3 is built from 14 residues. Germline assignment: CDR1 MDHEN and CDR2 SYDVKM. The DNA of the CDR3 is TGTGCCAGCAGCTTAGCGGGAGGGAACAATGAGCAGTTCTTC. Protein sequence: CASSLAGGNNEQFF.

In this sample, this clone turned up a few times. The CDR3 is CAWSPRRGTNYGYTF. DNA of the CDR3: TGTGCCTGGAGTCCTCGCAGGGGAACTAACTATGGCTACACCTTC. V and J are TRBV30 and TRBJ1-2, with a weak D call TRBD1 (6 bases). This CDR3 comprises 15 residues. Germline loops: CDR1 GTSNPN, CDR2 SVGIG (reference sequence). Trimming cost V 2 bases and J 0 bases, with 13 bases left between them.

The chain is built from TRBV19 and TRBJ1-5; TRBD1 might be the D (5 bases). Germline assignment: CDR1 LNHDA and CDR2 SQIVND (reference sequence). The CDR3 extends over 17 amino acids. The V end was cut by 10 bases, the J end by 0 bases, with 22 bases between. CDR3 DNA: TGTGCCACCGGATTTGACAGTCCAGAGATTAGCAATCAGCCCCAGCATTTT. Its translation: CATGFDSPEISNQPQHF.

The chain employs TRBV18 and TRBJ1-1; maybe TRBD1 (5 bases). Trimming removed 6 bases from V and 4 bases from J, with 12 bases in between. In germline, CDR1 is KGHSH, CDR2 LQKENI. The CDR3 runs to 13 residues. The CDR3 spells CASSGGGGTEAFF. The CDR3 DNA reads as TGTGCCAGCTCCGGCGGGGGGGGCACTGAAGCTTTCTTT.

V gene TRBV19 combines with J gene TRBJ2-1; 10 positions match TRBD1. Germline values: CDR1 LNHDA, CDR2 SQIVND (reference sequence). After removal of 4 bases from V and 7 bases from J, the junction contained 7 bases not matched to a gene. This CDR3 spans 15 amino acids. The chain's CDR3 is CASSSRQGAYNEQFF. The DNA for the CDR3 is TGTGCCAGTAGTAGTCGACAGGGGGCATATAATGAGCAGTTCTTC.

V usage is TRBV15 and J usage is TRBJ2-1, with 8 bases aligning to TRBD2. CDR1 and CDR2 (germline): LNHNV, YYDKDF (reference sequence). The CDR3 runs to 14 residues. The trim removed 4 bases at V and 4 bases at J, leaving 3 bases unmatched. The CDR3 bases are TGTGCCACCAGCAAGGGACTAGATTACAATGAGCAGTTCTTC. It encodes CATSKGLDYNEQFF. Drawing the rest from reference TRBV15 and TRBJ2-1, the complete variable domain is DAMVIQNPRYQVTQFGKPVTLSCSQTLNHNVMYWYQQKSSQAPKLLFHYYDKDFNNEADTPDNFQSRRPNTSFCFLDIRSPGLGDTAMYLCATSKGLDYNEQFFGPGTRLTVL.

J is TRBJ1-2 and V is TRBV2, with D hard to call. Trimming shortened V by 7 bases and J by 8 bases, and 20 bases separated the two germline ends. Germline CDR1 is SNHLY and CDR2 is FYNNEI. The CDR3 has 14 amino acids. The CDR3 loop is CASKRGNNPGGYTF. The CDR3 DNA reads TGTGCCAGCAAAAGAGGGAATAATCCAGGCGGCTACACCTTC.